The TCR beta chain described here comes from a study of cytomegalovirus exposure and HLA in healthy donors. Study-level results: Later analysis identified a missense DCLRE1C variant that was linked to TCR beta V- and J-gene trimming. Productive status was seen about 90% or about 30% of the time for most TCR beta V segments in an earlier analysis.

With regard to this clone: Its antigen remains unknown.

The donors (healthy individuals) were bone marrow donors. In nominal health when sampled, donors likely had unrecorded immune exposures nonetheless. The germline V gene encodes CDR1 ENHRY and CDR2 SYGVKD. This CDR3 has 17 amino acids. V was pared by 0 bases and J by 4 bases, with 6 bases of the junction left unmatched. Researchers ran the PCR with 60 Vbeta and 13 Jbeta primers. Sequencing used immunoSEQ multiplex PCR; TCRdb keeps in-frame clones, though not all of them. The sample lists 280,000 or so clones; 85% to 90% were seen once. This chain connects TRBV10-3 to TRBJ2-6; 7 nucleotides match TRBD1. This TCR was recovered from a woman aged 18 to 35 in good health and CMV-seronegative. Sequenced: PBMCs. CDR3 amino acids: CAISESEGADGANVLTF. In nucleotides, the CDR3 is TGTGCCATCAGTGAGTCCGAGGGGGCGGACGGGGCCAACGTCCTGACTTTC.